These 21 T cell receptor beta chains were sequenced from one sample in a study of CD8+CD57+ T cells in acquired aplastic anemia. Genomic DNA, the template, was used for profiling of the TCR beta VDJ and CDR3. TCRdb itself ran the reads through MiXCR, one entry per CDR3 protein. Among under 350,000 distinct CDR3 sequences listed, under 60% were seen once. Patients who underwent sequencing had shown CD8+CD57+ cell expansion by flow cytometry. The sequenced sample was sorted CD4+, CD8+, or CD8+CD57+ T cells (not recorded which) from PBMCs. The source is a human donor with aplastic anemia.

With regard to this clonotype: This clone may be a read error of a much larger clone one base away. J is TRBJ2-3 and V is TRBV13; the D gene is possibly TRBD2 (5 bases). Trimming removed 5 bases at V and 2 bases at J, with 23 bases between. This CDR3 comprises 18 residues. Germline CDR1 is PRHDT and CDR2 is FYEKMQ (reference sequence). The DNA for the CDR3 is TGTGCCAGCAGCCGAGTGGGAGTGGCCGGAGCCCTCACAGATACGCAGTATTTT. This sequence encodes CASSRVGVAGALTDTQYF. Combining the CDR3 with reference TRBV13 and TRBJ2-3 gives the whole variable domain AAGVIQSPRHLIKEKRETATLKCYPIPRHDTVYWYQQGPGQDPQFLISFYEKMQSDKGSIPDRFSAQQFSDYHSELNMSSLELGDSALYFCASSRVGVAGALTDTQYFGPGTRLTVL.

The chain combines TRBV2 with TRBJ2-5; tentatively, D is TRBD1 (6 bases). Germline CDR1 SNHLY, CDR2 FYNNEI. V lost 7 bases and J lost 2, with 17 bases in between. The CDR3 totals 15 residues. CDR3 amino acids: CASTAQGKGQETQYF. CDR3 sequence (DNA): TGTGCCAGCACTGCACAGGGAAAGGGGCAAGAGACCCAGTACTTC.

The V and J genes are TRBV3-1 and TRBJ1-2; D ambiguous. Trimming shortened V by 5 bases and J by 1 base, and 5 bases separated the two germline ends. CDR3 length equals 12 residues. Germline CDR1 LGHDT, CDR2 YNNKEL (reference sequence). CDR3 sequence (DNA): TGTGCCAGCAGCTACCTTAACTATGGCTACACCTTC. Its protein is CASSYLNYGYTF.

The J gene is TRBJ1-2, the V gene TRBV4-3; D not certain. Trimming cost V 0 bases and J 1 base, with 12 bases left between them. There are 16 residues in the CDR3. CDR1 is LGHNA, CDR2 YSLEER, per germline. The chain's CDR3 is CASSQEKMSGNYGYTF. The CDR3 nucleotides read TGCGCCAGCAGCCAAGAAAAGATGAGTGGTAACTATGGCTACACCTTC.

This clonotype was seen more than once but under ten times. The chain is built from TRBV6-2 or TRBV6-3 and TRBJ2-1; D call uncertain. Between the trimmed V and J ends, which lost 2 bases and 0 bases, there was a span of 2 bases. CDR3 length: 13 amino acids. Germline V gene lookup returns CDR1 MNHEY and CDR2 SVGEGT. As DNA, the CDR3 is TGTGCCAGCAGTTACAGCTCCTACAATGAGCAGTTCTTC. Protein: CASSYSSYNEQFF.

The V call is TRBV10-3, the J call TRBJ1-2; 8 bases are shared with TRBD1. With V trimmed by 4 bases and J by 4 bases, 8 bases remained unmatched. This CDR3 is built from 15 residues. CDR1 ENHRY and CDR2 SYGVKD come from the germline V gene. Written as DNA, the CDR3 is TGTGCCATCAGTGCGACAGGGGCGTCAGGCTATGGCTACACCTTC. The encoded protein is CAISATGASGYGYTF.

The CDR3: CSVDQGLSTDTQYF. As DNA, the CDR3 is TGCAGCGTTGATCAGGGACTTAGCACAGATACGCAGTATTTT. This chain joins TRBV29-1 and TRBJ2-3; weak D call: TRBD2 (6 bases). The CDR3 is 14 amino acids. Germline CDR1 SQVTM, CDR2 ANQGSEA. The germline V and J ends were trimmed by 3 bases and 0 bases, with 10 bases remaining between them.

The V call is TRBV19, the J call TRBJ1-1; D ambiguous. Germline CDR1 LNHDA, CDR2 SQIVND (reference sequence). With 6 bases removed from V and 1 base from J, the gap between germline ends came to 9 bases. The CDR3 consists of 13 residues. In nucleotides, the CDR3 is TGTGCCAGTAGCCGGCGACGGAACACTGAAGCTTTCTTT. Translated: CASSRRRNTEAFF.

The rearrangement links TRBV20-1 to TRBJ1-5; TRBD1 is a possible D gene (5 bases). The germline V gene has CDR1 DFQATT and CDR2 SNEGSKA (reference sequence). The ends were cut back, 0 bases at V and 4 bases at J, with 13 bases in the middle. CDR3 length equals 15 residues. The CDR3 here is CSARDYKTENQPQHF. DNA of the CDR3: TGCAGTGCTAGAGATTATAAGACAGAGAATCAGCCCCAGCATTTT.

This clonotype occurred many times. The V and J genes are TRBV7-2 and TRBJ1-2; D perhaps matches TRBD1 (6 bases). CDR3 length: 14 residues. Trimming took off 3 bases at V and 6 bases at J, with 14 bases between the two ends. Germline CDR1 reads SGHTA; CDR2 reads FQGNSA. CDR3 amino acids: CASSFPLGAHGYTF. As DNA, the CDR3 is TGTGCCAGCAGCTTTCCGCTGGGGGCGCATGGCTACACCTTC.

Many counts were recorded for this clonotype. The J gene is TRBJ2-2, the V gene TRBV24-1, with D unclear. The V end was cut by 7 bases, the J end by 4 bases, with 6 bases between. CDR1 and CDR2 from the germline V gene are KGHDR and SFDVKD. The CDR3 is 12 residues long. The DNA for the CDR3 is TGTGCCACCAGGGATCCCACCGGGGAGCTGTTTTTT. This codes for CATRDPTGELFF.

The chain links TRBV7-6 to TRBJ2-1, with a weak D call TRBD2 (5 bases). This CDR3 region has 13 residues. V lost 3 bases and J lost 8, with 11 bases in between. CDR1 and CDR2 (germline): SGHVS, FNYEAQ. The CDR3 reads CASSFGIADEQFF. Written as DNA, the CDR3 is TGTGCCAGCAGCTTCGGGATCGCGGATGAGCAGTTCTTC.

This chain connects TRBV5-1 to TRBJ2-2; 7 nucleotides agree with TRBD2. V lost 4 bases and J lost 3; bases outside the gene matches: 9. The germline V gene encodes CDR1 SGHRS and CDR2 YFSETQ. This CDR3 is 16 amino acids long. The CDR3 spells CASSTPGSGDTGELFF. In DNA, the CDR3 is TGCGCCAGCAGCACACCAGGGAGCGGGGACACCGGGGAGCTGTTTTTT. Full variable domain (outside the CDR3, taken from reference TRBV5-1 and TRBJ2-2): KAGVTQTPRYLIKTRGQQVTLSCSPISGHRSVSWYQQTPGQGLQFLFEYFSETQRNKGNFPGRFSGRQFSNSRSEMNVSTLELGDSALYLCASSTPGSGDTGELFFGEGSRLTVL.

This chain links TRBV19 with TRBJ2-7, with a weak D call TRBD1 (5 bases). Between the trimmed V and J ends, which lost 4 bases and 3 bases, there was a span of 13 bases. Per the germline V gene, CDR1 is LNHDA and CDR2 is SQIVND (reference sequence). CDR3 length: 14 residues. The CDR3 spells CASSTQASHYEQYF. CDR3 bases: TGTGCCAGTAGTACACAGGCTTCCCACTACGAGCAGTACTTC.

This clonotype was found many times. This chain links TRBV10-3 with TRBJ1-1, with a tentative D call TRBD1 (5 bases). This CDR3 is 15 amino acids long. Germline V gives CDR1 ENHRY, CDR2 SYGVKD. Trimming removed 2 bases from V and 1 base from J, with 11 bases in between. DNA for the CDR3: TGTGCCATCAGTGAGGGCTGGCAGGGGAACACTGAAGCTTTCTTT. The encoded protein is CAISEGWQGNTEAFF.

A note on this clonotype: The conserved final phenylalanine or tryptophan is absent from the CDR3, which likely points to a read error. The limits of the CDR3 on the DNA are not certain, so only TCRdb's listed CDR3 is given. This chain joins TRBV5-1 and TRBJ2-4; the table calls TRBD1, which could not be checked here. The CDR3 has 9 amino acids, counting both end residues. Germline V lookup: CDR1 SGHRS, CDR2 YFSETQ. The CDR3 is CASSLADRA.

The chain recombines TRBV7-9 with TRBJ2-2, with a tentative D call TRBD1 (6 bases). Near its end, the DNA agrees better with TRBJ1-1, so the J call may be wrong. Germline CDR1 reads SEHNR; CDR2 reads FQNEAQ (reference sequence). This CDR3 contains 14 residues. CDR3 residues: CASSPKGGVTEAFF. The CDR3 nucleotides read TGTGCCAGCAGCCCAAAGGGGGGGGTCACTGAAGCTTTCTTT.

This clonotype occurred a few times. This chain links TRBV27 with TRBJ2-1, with TRBD2 as a possible D gene (5 bases). V lost 6 bases and J lost 12, with 30 bases in between. CDR1 is MNHEY and CDR2 is SMNVEV in the germline V gene (reference sequence). The CDR3 has 17 amino acids. The CDR3 nucleotides read TGTGCCAGCAGCCGTACATTTGAGGGAATGCCCACCAAATGGCAGTTCTTC. Protein: CASSRTFEGMPTKWQFF.

In this sample, this clonotype turned up many times. The CDR3 spells CASSPPQGQETQYF. The CDR3 nucleotides are TGTGCCAGCAGCCCCCCTCAGGGCCAAGAGACCCAGTACTTC. The rearrangement uses TRBV7-9 and TRBJ2-5, with a possible D match to TRBD1 (5 bases). Germline lookup yields CDR1 SEHNR and CDR2 FQNEAQ (reference sequence). V dropped 5 bases and J dropped 1 base, with 11 bases sitting between them. This CDR3 contains 14 residues.

This clonotype was seen repeatedly, ten times or more. The V and J genes are TRBV7-9 and TRBJ2-1; perhaps TRBD2 as D (6 bases). CDR3 length equals 13 residues. Germline CDR1 SEHNR, CDR2 FQNEAQ (reference sequence). Trimming stripped 1 base from V and 10 bases from J, with 11 bases between. CDR3: CASSLEGGREQFF. The CDR3 nucleotides read TGTGCCAGCAGCTTAGAGGGAGGTAGAGAGCAGTTCTTC.

The sample holds many counts of this clonotype. This chain joins TRBV6-5 and TRBJ2-7; D call uncertain. The CDR3 runs 12 residues. Germline V gene sequence: CDR1 MNHEY, CDR2 SVGAGI. The V end lost 6 bases, the J end lost 3 bases, and 9 bases lay between the germline ends. The CDR3 DNA follows: TGTGCCAGCAGAGGCCCCCTCTACGAGCAGTACTTC. It specifies CASRGPLYEQYF.